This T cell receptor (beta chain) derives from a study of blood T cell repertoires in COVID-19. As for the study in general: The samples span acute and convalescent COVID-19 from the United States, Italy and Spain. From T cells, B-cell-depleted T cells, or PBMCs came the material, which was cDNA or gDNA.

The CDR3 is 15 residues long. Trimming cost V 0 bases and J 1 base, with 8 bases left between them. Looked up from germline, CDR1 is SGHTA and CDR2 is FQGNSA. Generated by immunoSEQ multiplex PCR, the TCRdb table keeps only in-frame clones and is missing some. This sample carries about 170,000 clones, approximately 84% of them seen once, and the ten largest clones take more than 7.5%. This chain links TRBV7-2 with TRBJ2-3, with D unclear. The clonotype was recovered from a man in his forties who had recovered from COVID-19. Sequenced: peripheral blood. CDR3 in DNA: TGTGCCAGCAGCTTAGCGGGCCCCGGCACAGATACGCAGTATTTT. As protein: CASSLAGPGTDTQYF.